This T cell receptor (beta chain) is drawn from a study of T cell responses to AZD1222 COVID-19 vaccine. Looking at the study overall: Second doses at about 4 or about 12 weeks were pooled. Study-level findings and limits: Donors were chiefly white British, with a greater number of females, and clonal diversity was perhaps underestimated. Across spike, vaccine-associated CD4 TCRs were found, dominant at 160-218 and 743-854. No day 14 peak samples; only post-peak repertoires were characterized.

Trimming pared 4 bases from V and 3 bases from J, leaving 13 bases between. CDR1 ENHRY and CDR2 SYGVKD come from the germline V gene. This CDR3 comprises 14 residues. Using immunoSEQ multiplex PCR, the repertoire was profiled, and TCRdb retains in-frame clones only, with some absent. The data contain about 130,000 clones, 90% to 95% of them singletons. Notes on this clone: Its antigen is currently unknown.

The source material was peripheral blood, sampled on day 0 of AZD1222 vaccination. The J gene is TRBJ2-7, the V gene TRBV10-3; D is uncertain. The receptor was isolated from an adult in good health. In DNA form, the CDR3 reads TGTGCCATCAGTGCTGACGGTGGGCGCTACGAGCAGTACTTC. Its translation is CAISADGGRYEQYF.